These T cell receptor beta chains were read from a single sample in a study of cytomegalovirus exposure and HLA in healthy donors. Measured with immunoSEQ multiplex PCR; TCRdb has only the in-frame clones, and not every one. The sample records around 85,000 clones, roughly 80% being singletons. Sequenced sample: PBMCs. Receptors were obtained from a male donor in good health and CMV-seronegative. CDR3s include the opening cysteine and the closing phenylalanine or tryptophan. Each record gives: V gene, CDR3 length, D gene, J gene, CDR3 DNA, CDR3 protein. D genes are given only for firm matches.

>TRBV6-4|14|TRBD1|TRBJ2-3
TGTGCCAGCAGTCCGGGACAGACCACAGATACGCAGTATTTT
CASSPGQTTDTQYF
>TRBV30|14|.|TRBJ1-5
TGTGCCTGGAGCGCCACCCATAGCAATCAGCCCCAGAATTTT
CAWSATHSNQPQNF
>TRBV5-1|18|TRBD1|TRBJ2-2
TGCGCCAGCAGCGTAGGGCCCCGAGGGGGCTCCAACACCGGGGAGCTGTTTTTT
CASSVGPRGGSNTGELFF
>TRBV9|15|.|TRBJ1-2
TGTGCCAGCAGCGCCCTGGGGGGTATGAACTATGGCTACACCTTC
CASSALGGMNYGYTF
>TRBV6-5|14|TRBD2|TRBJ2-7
TGTGCCAGCAGCTCTGCTCGGGGGGTCTACGAGCAGTACTTC
CASSSARGVYEQYF
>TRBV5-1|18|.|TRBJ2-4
TGCGCCAGCAGCTCGGGAGGGACAGCCTTCGGGAGCAAAAACATTCAGTACTTC
CASSSGGTAFGSKNIQYF
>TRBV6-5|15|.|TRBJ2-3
TGTGCCAGCAGCCACAGATTCTCTAGCACAGATACGCAGTATTTT
CASSHRFSSTDTQYF
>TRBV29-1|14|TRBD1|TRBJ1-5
TGCAGCGTTTGGGACAGGGAGAGCAATCAGCCCCAGCATTTT
CSVWDRESNQPQHF
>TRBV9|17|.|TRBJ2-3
TGTGCCAGCAGCGTAGAGACTGCAAACCCCGATACAGATACGCAGTATTTT
CASSVETANPDTDTQYF
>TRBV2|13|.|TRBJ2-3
TGTGCCAGCAGGGGACTTGTCGGGGATACGCAGTATTTT
CASRGLVGDTQYF
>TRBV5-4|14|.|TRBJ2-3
TGTGCCAGCAGCTTGGACCACTTCGATGATACGCAGTATTTT
CASSLDHFDDTQYF
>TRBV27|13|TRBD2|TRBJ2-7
TGTGCCAGCGGGACTAGCGGCACCTACGAGCAGTACTTC
CASGTSGTYEQYF
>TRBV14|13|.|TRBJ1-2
TGTGCCAGCAGCCGTGCAGATCTCTATGGCTACACCTTC
CASSRADLYGYTF
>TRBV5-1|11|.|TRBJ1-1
TGCGCCAGCCGGGGGACGGTTGAAGCTTTCTTT
CASRGTVEAFF